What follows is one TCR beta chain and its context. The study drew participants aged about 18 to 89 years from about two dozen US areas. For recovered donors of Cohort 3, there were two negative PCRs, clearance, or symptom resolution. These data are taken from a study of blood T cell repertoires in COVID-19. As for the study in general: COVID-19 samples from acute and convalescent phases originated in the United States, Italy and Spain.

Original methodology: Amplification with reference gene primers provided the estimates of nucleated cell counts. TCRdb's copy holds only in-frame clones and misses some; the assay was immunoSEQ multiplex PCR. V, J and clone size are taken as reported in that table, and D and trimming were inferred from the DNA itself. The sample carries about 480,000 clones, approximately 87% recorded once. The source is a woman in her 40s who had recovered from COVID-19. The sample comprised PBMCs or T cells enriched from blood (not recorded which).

The CDR3 is CASSLPGQGAGSPLHF. DNA of the CDR3: TGTGCCAGCAGCCTGCCGGGACAGGGGGCTGGATCACCCCTCCACTTT. The chain is built from TRBV3-1 (or the pseudogene TRBV3-2) and TRBJ1-6; 12 bases agree with TRBD1. Looked up from germline, CDR1 is LGHDT and CDR2 is YNNKEL (reference sequence). The ends lost 4 bases at V and 10 bases at J; junction bases unmatched: 8. This CDR3 contains 16 residues.